Listed below are T cell receptor beta chains from one sample, sequenced in a study of T cells after yellow fever vaccination. MiXCR was run by TCRdb on the 5' RACE reads, yielding one entry per CDR3 protein. This repertoire shows approximately 340,000 distinct CDR3 sequences, roughly 8.7% found once; its top ten account for 18%. The source material was PBMCs, sampled on the day of the first yellow fever vaccination. The receptors derive from a man younger than 35 who received the YFV17D yellow fever vaccine. CDR3s include the opening cysteine and the closing phenylalanine or tryptophan. The D gene is left open where the match is weak. The size entry is marked missing in some rows and otherwise reads once, few, many or a size class.

clone_size,d_call,j_call,v_call,cdr3_nt,cdr3_aa
.,.,TRBJ2-5,TRBV7-9,TGTGCCAGCAGCCTTGACAAATTCCAAGAGACCCAGTACTTC,CASSLDKFQETQYF
many,.,TRBJ2-4,TRBV12-3/TRBV12-4,TGTGCCAGCAGTTTAGGGGGGTTAGCCAAAAACATTCAGTACTTC,CASSLGGLAKNIQYF
few,TRBD1,TRBJ1-2,TRBV28,TGTGCCAGCAGTTTGAAGGGGGCGTACTATGGCTACACCTTC,CASSLKGAYYGYTF
.,.,TRBJ2-5,TRBV28,TGTGCCAGCGGGACCAGGGAAGAGACCCAGTACTTC,CASGTREETQYF
.,TRBD2,TRBJ2-7,TRBV12-3/TRBV12-4,TGTGCCAGCACCCCGGGACTAGCGGATGCCTACGAGCAGTACTTC,CASTPGLADAYEQYF
.,TRBD1,TRBJ2-5,TRBV5-1,TGCGCCAGCAGCTTTAAGGGGGCGCGGGAGACCCAGTACTTC,CASSFKGARETQYF
.,.,TRBJ1-1,TRBV18,TGTGCCAGCTCACCGGTCAGGGAGAACACTGAAGCTTTCTTT,CASSPVRENTEAFF
.,.,TRBJ2-1,TRBV6-2/TRBV6-3,TGTGCCAGCAGTTCTCCGGTTAAACTCAATGAGCAGTTCTTC,CASSSPVKLNEQFF
.,TRBD2,TRBJ2-1,TRBV10-3,TGTGCCATCGGGTTGGGTGTGGCGGGGGGGTCGAATGAGCAGTTCTTC,CAIGLGVAGGSNEQFF
few,.,TRBJ2-5,TRBV29-1,TGCAGCTCAACAGGGCCCCCGCAAGAGACCCAGTACTTC,CSSTGPPQETQYF